The rows below give T cell receptor beta chains drawn from one sample of a study of shared clonotypes between healthy human individuals. Generated by immunoSEQ multiplex PCR, the TCRdb table keeps only in-frame clones and is missing some. Here the sample spans roughly 2,000,000 clones, approximately 94% being singletons. Sequencing input: naive CD8+ T cells sorted from blood. The source of these receptors is a man younger than 35 in good health. The conserved cysteine and the conserved F or W are not part of the CDR3 here.

v_gene: TRBV7-9; j_gene: TRBJ1-2; CDR3aa: ASSSNAGYT
v_gene: TRBV11-3; j_gene: TRBJ2-1; CDR3aa: ASSLGSHNEQF
v_gene: TRBV7-9; j_gene: TRBJ2-7; CDR3aa: ASSTPGLPYEQY
v_gene: TRBV7-9; j_gene: TRBJ1-1; CDR3aa: ASRAGGSDQAF
v_gene: TRBV7-9; j_gene: TRBJ2-2; CDR3aa: ASSFILAGAKNTGELF
v_gene: TRBV4-1; j_gene: TRBJ1-3; CDR3aa: ASSQEGHLSSGNTIY
v_gene: TRBV5-1; j_gene: TRBJ2-7; CDR3aa: ASSFFEYSYEQY
v_gene: TRBV6-5; j_gene: TRBJ2-1; CDR3aa: ASSPLAGVYNEQF
v_gene: TRBV18; j_gene: TRBJ2-2; CDR3aa: ASSPWTGDTGELF
v_gene: TRBV27; j_gene: TRBJ2-4; CDR3aa: ASSLMGGTGPDIQY
v_gene: TRBV27; j_gene: TRBJ2-2; CDR3aa: ASREWDTGELF
v_gene: TRBV13; j_gene: TRBJ2-3; CDR3aa: ASSQGTSRDTDTQY
v_gene: TRBV2; j_gene: TRBJ1-4; CDR3aa: ASTQTTNEKLF
v_gene: TRBV9; j_gene: TRBJ2-2; CDR3aa: ASSVGGSPGELF
v_gene: TRBV5-4; j_gene: TRBJ1-1; CDR3aa: ASSLVGLVGVNTEAF
v_gene: TRBV5-4; j_gene: TRBJ1-4; CDR3aa: ASSAGTEDSLFATNEKLF
v_gene: TRBV12-5; j_gene: TRBJ2-5; CDR3aa: ASGYRDYLQETQY
v_gene: TRBV28; j_gene: TRBJ1-5; CDR3aa: ASTSIERPQH
v_gene: TRBV27; j_gene: TRBJ2-7; CDR3aa: ASSLQGAVDEQY
v_gene: TRBV5-6; j_gene: TRBJ2-7; CDR3aa: ASSFGGDEQY
v_gene: TRBV7-9; j_gene: TRBJ2-7; CDR3aa: ASSGGIYEQY
v_gene: TRBV25-1; j_gene: TRBJ2-3; CDR3aa: ASSPGGGLPDTQY
v_gene: TRBV29-1; j_gene: TRBJ2-2; CDR3aa: SVKLVGVGTGELF
v_gene: TRBV5-1; j_gene: TRBJ2-7; CDR3aa: ASSLATPDALSPEQY
v_gene: TRBV6-6; j_gene: TRBJ1-2; CDR3aa: ASSSTGTEIFYGYT
v_gene: TRBV19; j_gene: TRBJ2-7; CDR3aa: ASSPGDGFEQY
v_gene: TRBV4-1; j_gene: TRBJ1-6; CDR3aa: ASSQEVSRNNSPLH